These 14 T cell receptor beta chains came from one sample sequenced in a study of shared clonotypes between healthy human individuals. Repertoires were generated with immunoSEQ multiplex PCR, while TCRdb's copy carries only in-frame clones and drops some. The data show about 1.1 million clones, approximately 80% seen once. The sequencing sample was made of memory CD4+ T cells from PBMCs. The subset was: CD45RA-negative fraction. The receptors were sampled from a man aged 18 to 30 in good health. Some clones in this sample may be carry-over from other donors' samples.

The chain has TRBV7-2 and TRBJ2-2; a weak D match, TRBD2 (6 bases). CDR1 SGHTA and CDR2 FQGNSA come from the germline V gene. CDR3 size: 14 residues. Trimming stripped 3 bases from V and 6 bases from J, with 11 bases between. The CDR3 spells CASSFSSGSGELFF. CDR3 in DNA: TGTGCCAGCAGCTTCTCCAGCGGGTCCGGGGAGCTGTTTTTT.

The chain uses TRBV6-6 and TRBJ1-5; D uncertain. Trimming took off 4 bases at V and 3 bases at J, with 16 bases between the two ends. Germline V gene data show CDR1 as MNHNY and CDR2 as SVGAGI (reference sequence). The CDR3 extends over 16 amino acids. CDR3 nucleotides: TGTGCCAGCAGTTCGGGTTCGGGAAGGGACAATCAGCCCCAGCATTTT. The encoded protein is CASSSGSGRDNQPQHF.

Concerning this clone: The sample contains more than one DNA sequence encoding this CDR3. The CDR3 coding sequence is TGTGCCAGCAGGACAAGCACAGATACGCAGTATTTT. Its protein product is CASRTSTDTQYF. The chain couples TRBV28 to TRBJ2-3; the D is unclear. The CDR3 contains 12 residues. Germline assignment: CDR1 MDHEN and CDR2 SYDVKM. The ends were cut back, 6 bases at V and 0 bases at J, with 4 bases in the middle.

CDR3 in amino acids: CSAGLAEYQYF. The DNA for the CDR3 is TGCAGCGCAGGACTAGCGGAGTACCAGTACTTC. The chain recombines TRBV29-1 with TRBJ2-5; 10 bases fit TRBD2. The V and J ends lost 7 bases and 10 bases, in that order; junction bases with no gene match: 6. Germline V gene lookup returns CDR1 SQVTM and CDR2 ANQGSEA. CDR3 length equals 11 residues.

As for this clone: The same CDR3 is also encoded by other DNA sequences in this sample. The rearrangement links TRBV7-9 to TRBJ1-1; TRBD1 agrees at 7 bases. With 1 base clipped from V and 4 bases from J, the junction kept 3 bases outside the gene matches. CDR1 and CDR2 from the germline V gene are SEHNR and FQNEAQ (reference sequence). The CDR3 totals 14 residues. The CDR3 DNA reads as TGTGCCAGCAGCTTAGGACAGGGATCCACTGAAGCTTTCTTT. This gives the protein CASSLGQGSTEAFF.

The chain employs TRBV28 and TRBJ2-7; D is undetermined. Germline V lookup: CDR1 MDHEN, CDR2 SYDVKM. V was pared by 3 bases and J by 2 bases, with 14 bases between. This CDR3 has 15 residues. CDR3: CASSFISRPPYEQYF. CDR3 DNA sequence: TGTGCCAGCAGTTTCATTTCCAGGCCACCCTACGAGCAGTACTTC. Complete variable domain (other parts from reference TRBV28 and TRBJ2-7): DVKVTQSSRYLVKRTGEKVFLECVQDMDHENMFWYRQDPGLGLRLIYFSYDVKMKEKGDIPEGYSVSREKKERFSLILESASTNQTSMYLCASSFISRPPYEQYFGPGTRLTVT.

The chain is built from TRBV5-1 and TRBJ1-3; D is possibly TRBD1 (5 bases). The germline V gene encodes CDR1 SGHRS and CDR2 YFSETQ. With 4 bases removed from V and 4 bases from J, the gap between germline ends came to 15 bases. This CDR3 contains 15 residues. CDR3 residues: CASSVLGGGGNTIYF. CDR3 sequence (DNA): TGCGCCAGCAGCGTACTGGGGGGTGGCGGAAACACCATATATTTT.

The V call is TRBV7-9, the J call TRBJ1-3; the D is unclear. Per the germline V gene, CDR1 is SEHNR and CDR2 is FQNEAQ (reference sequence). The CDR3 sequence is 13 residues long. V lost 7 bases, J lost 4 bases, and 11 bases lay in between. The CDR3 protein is CASTFGMGNTIYF. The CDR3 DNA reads TGTGCCAGCACCTTTGGTATGGGAAACACCATATATTTT.

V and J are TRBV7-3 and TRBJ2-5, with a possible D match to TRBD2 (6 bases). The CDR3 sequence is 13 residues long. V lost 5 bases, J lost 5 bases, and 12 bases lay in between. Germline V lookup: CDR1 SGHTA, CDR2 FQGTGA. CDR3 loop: CASSPDGGETQYF. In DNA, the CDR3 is TGTGCCAGCAGCCCGGACGGGGGTGAGACCCAGTACTTC.

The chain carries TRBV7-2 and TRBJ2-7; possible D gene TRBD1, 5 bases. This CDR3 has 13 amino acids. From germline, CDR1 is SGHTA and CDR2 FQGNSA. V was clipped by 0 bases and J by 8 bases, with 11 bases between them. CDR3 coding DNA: TGTGCCAGCAGCTTAGCCAGACAGTATAAGCAGTACTTC. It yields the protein CASSLARQYKQYF.

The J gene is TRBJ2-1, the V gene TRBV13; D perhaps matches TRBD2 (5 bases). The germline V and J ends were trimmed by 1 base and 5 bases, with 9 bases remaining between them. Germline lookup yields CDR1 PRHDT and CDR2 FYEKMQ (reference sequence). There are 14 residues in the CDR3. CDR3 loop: CASSLDTGNNEQFF. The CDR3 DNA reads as TGTGCCAGCAGCTTAGATACGGGAAACAATGAGCAGTTCTTC.

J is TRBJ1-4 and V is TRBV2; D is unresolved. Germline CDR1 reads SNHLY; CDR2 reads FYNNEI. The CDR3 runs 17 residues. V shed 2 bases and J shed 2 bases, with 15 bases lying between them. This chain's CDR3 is CASSEFVGAATNEKLFF. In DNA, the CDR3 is TGTGCCAGCAGTGAATTCGTGGGAGCTGCGACTAATGAAAAACTGTTTTTT.

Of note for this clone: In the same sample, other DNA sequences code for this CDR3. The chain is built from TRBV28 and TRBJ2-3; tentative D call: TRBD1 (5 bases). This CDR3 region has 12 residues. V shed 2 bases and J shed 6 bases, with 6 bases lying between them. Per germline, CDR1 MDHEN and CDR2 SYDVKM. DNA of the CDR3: TGTGCCAGCAGTTTACAGGGCGATACGCAGTATTTT. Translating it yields CASSLQGDTQYF.

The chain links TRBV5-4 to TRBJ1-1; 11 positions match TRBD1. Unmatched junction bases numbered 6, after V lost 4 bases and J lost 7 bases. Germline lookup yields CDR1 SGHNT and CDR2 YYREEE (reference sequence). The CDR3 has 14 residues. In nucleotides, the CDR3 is TGTGCCAGCAGCCAGGACAGGGGGCGGAATGAAGCTTTCTTT. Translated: CASSQDRGRNEAFF.